One sample yielded the 31 T cell receptor beta chains listed below, sequenced in a study of blood T cell repertoires in COVID-19. Clones were sequenced by immunoSEQ multiplex PCR, and TCRdb holds only the in-frame ones, with some missing. The sample holds roughly 290,000 clones, 90% seen once. The material sequenced was PBMCs or T cells enriched from blood (not recorded which). The receptors were sampled from a woman in her late teens or twenties with acute COVID-19.

The V gene is TRBV29-1, the J gene TRBJ2-6; TRBD2 matches 9 bases. With 3 bases clipped from V and 0 bases from J, the junction kept 3 bases outside the gene matches. Germline V lookup: CDR1 SQVTM, CDR2 ANQGSEA. The CDR3 is 16 residues long. In DNA form, the CDR3 reads TGCAGCGTTGAGACTAGCGGTCGCTCTGGGGCCAACGTCCTGACTTTC. It codes for CSVETSGRSGANVLTF.

The chain employs TRBV21-1 and TRBJ2-2; the DNA was not used to check the table's D call, TRBD2. TRBV21-1 is a pseudogene locus. CDR3 length: 16 amino acids. The DNA of the CDR3 is TGTGCCAGCACCTCAGGGCTAGCGGGAAGGTATTGGGAGCTGTTTTTT. It yields the protein CASTSGLAGRYWELFF.

J is TRBJ2-7 and V is TRBV10-1, with 7 positions matching TRBD1. Germline CDR1 and CDR2: WNHNN and SYGVQD (reference sequence). The V gene end was trimmed by 3 bases and the J gene end by 11 bases; junction bases not matched to a gene: 19. The CDR3 is 16 residues long. The CDR3 here is CASSDIPRDRPIWEYF. The CDR3 DNA reads as TGCGCCAGCAGTGACATCCCCCGGGACAGACCGATTTGGGAGTACTTC.

The rearrangement joins TRBV24-1 to TRBJ2-3; 7 nucleotides agree with TRBD2. The CDR3 consists of 16 residues. CDR1 KGHDR and CDR2 SFDVKD come from the germline V gene. The junction had 5 bases not matched to a gene; V was cut back by 1 base and J by 2 bases. The CDR3 reads CATSDFGLADTDTQYF. The CDR3 nucleotides are TGTGCCACCAGTGATTTTGGGCTAGCGGACACAGATACGCAGTATTTT.

The V and J genes are TRBV14 and TRBJ2-1; 9 nucleotides line up with TRBD2. V lost 6 bases to trimming and J lost 11 bases; unmatched junction nucleotides: 14. Germline V lookup: CDR1 SGHDN, CDR2 FVKESK. The CDR3 covers 15 residues. The CDR3 is CASSSGTSRERKQFF. CDR3 in DNA: TGTGCCAGCAGTTCCGGGACTAGCAGGGAAAGGAAGCAGTTCTTC.

For the CDR3, the DNA is TGTGCCAGCAGTTTATCGCGGGGGATCAATCAGCCCCAGCATTTT. Translated: CASSLSRGINQPQHF. The chain couples TRBV28 to TRBJ1-5; a possible D gene is TRBD1 (5 bases). The CDR3 length is 15 residues. Germline CDR1 and CDR2: MDHEN and SYDVKM. The germline V and J ends were trimmed by 1 base and 3 bases, with 10 bases remaining between them.

The V gene is TRBV15, the J gene TRBJ1-6; D unresolved. The V and J ends lost 0 bases and 6 bases respectively, with 15 bases between them. The germline V gene encodes CDR1 LNHNV and CDR2 YYDKDF (reference sequence). The length of the CDR3 is 17 residues. This CDR3 is CATSREQVTGGNSPLHF. CDR3 coding DNA: TGTGCCACCAGCAGAGAACAAGTGACCGGCGGTAATTCACCCCTCCACTTT.

CDR3 DNA sequence: TGTGCCACCCAAGCGGGTATCCTAGCGGGAGGGCCCTACAATGAGCAGTTCTTC. It translates to CATQAGILAGGPYNEQFF. The chain uses TRBV24-1 and TRBJ2-1, with 12 bases matching TRBD2. J gave up 2 bases and V 9 bases, and 13 bases lay outside the gene matches. The CDR3 loop spans 18 amino acids. In germline, CDR1 is KGHDR, CDR2 SFDVKD.

CDR3 in DNA: TGTGCCAGCAGTTCATCCGGGACAGGACTCCACGAGCAGTACTTC. This gives the protein CASSSSGTGLHEQYF. The chain is built from TRBV28 and TRBJ2-7; the match to TRBD1 covers 8 bases. Germline CDR1 MDHEN, CDR2 SYDVKM. The CDR3 consists of 15 residues. Trimming at V came to 4 bases and at J to 5 bases, leaving 10 bases not matched to a gene.

V usage is TRBV6-1 and J usage is TRBJ1-5; 7 bases line up with TRBD1. CDR3 size: 15 residues. V gave up 1 base and J gave up 3 bases; unmatched junction bases: 3. CDR1 and CDR2 from the germline V gene are MNHNS and SASEGT. CDR3 DNA sequence: TGTGCCAGCAGTGAAGTGGGACAGCCCAATCAGCCCCAGCATTTT. Translated, it gives CASSEVGQPNQPQHF.

V gene TRBV18 combines with J gene TRBJ1-4; D unresolved. The CDR3 spans 16 residues. Germline V gene data show CDR1 as KGHSH and CDR2 as LQKENI. The ends were cut back, 2 bases at V and 0 bases at J, with 10 bases in the middle. CDR3 region: CASSPAREATNEKLFF. In DNA form, the CDR3 reads TGTGCCAGCTCACCAGCTCGGGAAGCAACTAATGAAAAACTGTTTTTT.

The table lists this clone with a count of one. The CDR3 spells CASTMTSSRAHEQYF. Here the CDR3 DNA reads TGTGCCAGCACTATGACTAGTAGCAGAGCCCACGAGCAGTACTTC. The V gene is TRBV2, the J gene TRBJ2-7, with D tentatively TRBD2 (6 bases). CDR1 SNHLY and CDR2 FYNNEI come from the germline V gene. Between the trimmed V and J ends, which lost 7 bases and 5 bases, there was a span of 21 bases. This CDR3 spans 15 amino acids.

This clone has only a few counts. At one of its ends the junction is not consistent with the germline gene, which may arise from a read error. The V and J genes are TRBV5-1 and TRBJ2-7; D is ambiguous. CDR1 is SGHRS and CDR2 is YFSETQ in the germline V gene. The CDR3 is made up of 12 amino acids. As DNA, the CDR3 is TGCGCCAGCAGCGGTGGCTCCTCCGAGCAGTACTTC. As protein: CASSGGSSEQYF.

The V gene is TRBV18, the J gene TRBJ2-7, with a tentative D call TRBD2 (6 bases). The germline V and J ends were trimmed by 8 bases and 6 bases, with 8 bases remaining between them. The CDR3 totals 10 residues. From germline, CDR1 is KGHSH and CDR2 LQKENI. The CDR3 DNA sequence: TGTGCCAGCGGCGGGGCCGAGCAGTACTTC. This encodes CASGGAEQYF. The entire variable domain, with the rest obtained from reference TRBV18 and TRBJ2-7, is as follows: NAGVMQNPRHLVRRRGQEARLRCSPMKGHSHVYWYRQLPEEGLKFMVYLQKENIIDESGMPKERFSAEFPKEGPSILRIQQVVRGDSAAYFCASGGAEQYFGPGTRLTVT.

The chain carries TRBV5-4 and TRBJ2-7; TRBD2 might be the D (5 bases). CDR1 SGHNT and CDR2 YYREEE come from the germline V gene (reference sequence). This CDR3 contains 15 residues. The V end lost 0 bases, the J end lost 0 bases, and 10 bases lay between the germline ends. In DNA, the CDR3 is TGTGCCAGCAGCTTGGGTGGCGGGTACTCCTACGAGCAGTACTTC. It translates to CASSLGGGYSYEQYF.

The chain is built from TRBV16 and TRBJ2-2, with TRBD2 matching 11 bases. Germline V gives CDR1 KGHSY, CDR2 FQNENV. Trimming took 7 bases from V and 7 from J; bases not matched to a gene: 8. The CDR3 runs to 15 residues. CDR3 nucleotide sequence: TGTGCCAGCACCCTAGCGGGAGGAGGTGTCGGGGAGCTGTTTTTT. This translates into CASTLAGGGVGELFF.

The V gene is TRBV27, the J gene TRBJ2-2, with 11 bases fitting TRBD2. The V and J ends lost 5 bases and 4 bases, in that order; junction bases with no gene match: 6. The CDR3 runs to 16 residues. Germline CDR1 reads MNHEY; CDR2 reads SMNVEV (reference sequence). Written as DNA, the CDR3 is TGTGCCAGCAGTCTTAGACTAGCGGGAAGCACCGGGGAGCTGTTTTTT. Protein sequence: CASSLRLAGSTGELFF.

V usage is TRBV24-1 and J usage is TRBJ2-2, with D possibly being TRBD2 (6 bases). CDR1 is KGHDR and CDR2 is SFDVKD in the germline V gene. The CDR3 runs 17 residues. V lost 5 bases to trimming and J lost 0 bases, with 15 bases between them. CDR3 sequence (DNA): TGTGCCACCAGTGTCCCCCAAAGCGGGTCGAACACCGGGGAGCTGTTTTTT. This sequence encodes CATSVPQSGSNTGELFF.

The chain has TRBV6-2 or TRBV6-3 and TRBJ2-1; 7 positions match TRBD1. J lost 4 bases, V lost 5 bases, and 5 bases had no gene match. CDR1 is MNHEY and CDR2 is SVGEGT in the germline V gene. This CDR3 comprises 14 residues. The CDR3 DNA follows: TGTGCCAGCAGTCGAAGGACAGGATACAATGAGCAGTTCTTC. Protein product: CASSRRTGYNEQFF.

This clone was observed once. The gene calls are TRBV20-1 and TRBJ2-5; TRBD1 matches 9 bases. CDR1 is DFQATT, CDR2 SNEGSKA, per germline (reference sequence). J was trimmed by 1 base and V by 3 bases; bases with no gene match: 9. This CDR3 is built from 16 residues. CDR3 sequence: CSASPAGQGLQETQYF. For the CDR3, the DNA is TGCAGTGCTAGTCCGGCGGGACAGGGCCTCCAAGAGACCCAGTACTTC.

The V call is TRBV30, the J call TRBJ2-1; the match to TRBD2 covers 8 bases. Trimming took 4 bases from V and 3 from J; bases not matched to a gene: 2. Germline values: CDR1 GTSNPN, CDR2 SVGIG (reference sequence). The CDR3 contains 13 residues. CDR3 region: CAWNSGNYNEQFF. In nucleotides, the CDR3 is TGTGCCTGGAATAGCGGGAACTACAATGAGCAGTTCTTC.

The J gene is TRBJ1-4, the V gene TRBV19; D not resolved. V shed 5 bases and J shed 7 bases, with 17 bases lying between them. Germline values: CDR1 LNHDA, CDR2 SQIVND (reference sequence). CDR3 length equals 15 residues. The CDR3 coding sequence is TGTGCCAGTAGTGATCAGTCGCGGTACGGTGAAAAACTGTTTTTT. Protein: CASSDQSRYGEKLFF.

The chain recombines TRBV5-1 with TRBJ2-1; possibly TRBD1 for D (5 bases). The CDR3 consists of 14 residues. With 4 bases removed from V and 3 bases from J, the gap between germline ends came to 11 bases. Germline CDR1 and CDR2: SGHRS and YFSETQ. The CDR3 sequence: CASSIMTDYNEQFF. The CDR3 coding sequence is TGCGCCAGCAGCATAATGACAGACTACAATGAGCAGTTCTTC.

This chain joins TRBV5-1 and TRBJ2-3; D remains unclear. Germline CDR1 and CDR2: SGHRS and YFSETQ. CDR3 length: 15 residues. The V and J ends lost 4 bases and 0 bases respectively, with 12 bases between them. The CDR3: CASSPNGPSTDTQYF. CDR3 in DNA: TGCGCCAGCAGCCCCAATGGGCCTAGCACAGATACGCAGTATTTT.

The rearrangement links TRBV27 to TRBJ2-7, with 8 bases fitting TRBD2. Germline V gene lookup returns CDR1 MNHEY and CDR2 SMNVEV (reference sequence). This CDR3 region has 14 residues. Trimming cost V 8 bases and J 4 bases; bases outside gene matches: 10. The CDR3 reads CASADSGNRYEQYF. For the CDR3, the DNA is TGTGCCAGCGCCGATAGCGGGAATAGGTACGAGCAGTACTTC.

The genes are TRBV7-9 and TRBJ2-1, with 8 bases aligning to TRBD2. The CDR3 has 14 residues. The V gene's germline CDR1 is SEHNR and CDR2 FQNEAQ (reference sequence). Trimming at V came to 6 bases and at J to 3 bases, leaving 4 bases not matched to a gene. The CDR3 reads CASRISGIYNEQFF. The CDR3 nucleotides are TGTGCCAGCAGAATTAGCGGGATCTACAATGAGCAGTTCTTC.

The chain combines TRBV27 with TRBJ2-7; TRBD2 agrees at 7 bases. V lost 3 bases to trimming and J lost 0 bases; unmatched junction nucleotides: 5. The CDR3 length is 15 residues. Per germline, CDR1 MNHEY and CDR2 SMNVEV (reference sequence). CDR3 nucleotide sequence: TGTGCCAGCAGTTTGGGCCTAGCGGACTCCTACGAGCAGTACTTC. Its protein is CASSLGLADSYEQYF.

The chain joins TRBV5-4 to TRBJ2-5, with no clear D. From germline, CDR1 is SGHNT and CDR2 YYREEE (reference sequence). The V end lost 2 bases, the J end lost 4 bases, and 12 bases lay between the germline ends. The CDR3 is 14 amino acids. CDR3 loop: CASSFYISRETQYF. CDR3 coding DNA: TGTGCCAGCAGCTTTTATATTAGCCGAGAGACCCAGTACTTC.

The rearrangement uses TRBV30 and TRBJ1-1; the match to TRBD1 covers 7 bases. Germline CDR1 and CDR2: GTSNPN and SVGIG (reference sequence). With V trimmed by 3 bases and J by 1 base, 8 bases remained unmatched. The CDR3 is 15 residues long. As DNA, the CDR3 is TGTGCCTGGAGCGCACAGGGGCTTCGGAACACTGAAGCTTTCTTT. Encoded protein: CAWSAQGLRNTEAFF.

The rearrangement joins TRBV4-3 to TRBJ2-2; 8 bases fit TRBD2. Trimming at V came to 1 base and at J to 7 bases, leaving 8 bases not matched to a gene. This CDR3 spans 16 amino acids. Germline CDR1 and CDR2: LGHNA and YSLEER. DNA of the CDR3: TGCGCCAGCAGCCAAGGATCTAGCGGGTATATCGGGGAGCTGTTTTTT. Its translation: CASSQGSSGYIGELFF.

The V call is TRBV15, the J call TRBJ2-7; D perhaps matches TRBD2 (5 bases). With 3 bases removed from V and 3 bases from J, the gap between germline ends came to 15 bases. CDR3 size: 15 residues. CDR1 is LNHNV, CDR2 YYDKDF, per germline (reference sequence). The CDR3, as DNA: TGTGCCACCAGCAGGACAAGTAACGGGATCTACGAGCAGTACTTC. Its translation is CATSRTSNGIYEQYF. The full variable domain, its missing parts supplied by reference TRBV15 and TRBJ2-7, is DAMVIQNPRYQVTQFGKPVTLSCSQTLNHNVMYWYQQKSSQAPKLLFHYYDKDFNNEADTPDNFQSRRPNTSFCFLDIRSPGLGDTAMYLCATSRTSNGIYEQYFGPGTRLTVT.